This T cell receptor (beta chain) comes out of a study of CD8 T cells in Susac syndrome. The CDR3 contains 12 residues. Germline CDR1 and CDR2: SGHKS and YYEKEE (reference sequence). The V end lost 3 bases, the J end lost 9 bases, and 7 bases lay between the germline ends. A quantity of roughly 0.5 to 1 ug RNA underwent reverse transcription using random hexamers. Across 54 Vbeta and 13 Jbeta, immunoSEQ multiplex PCR amplified TCR beta CDR3. A single record per CDR3 protein comes from TCRdb applying MiXCR to the immunoSEQ multiplex PCR reads. In the table there are 150,000 to 160,000 distinct CDR3 sequences, 85% to 95% of which are singletons.

V usage is TRBV5-5 and J usage is TRBJ1-6, with unresolved D. The clonotype comes from a human donor with Susac syndrome. Sequenced: CD4+ T cells from PBMCs. The CDR3 bases are TGTGCCAGCAGCTCGGACCTTTCACCCCTCCACTTT. Amino acid sequence: CASSSDLSPLHF.